A single sample is the source of the 4 T cell receptor beta chains below, sequenced in a study of blood T cell repertoires in COVID-19. Method: immunoSEQ multiplex PCR; TCRdb's copy keeps in-frame clones and lacks some. The top ten clones hold over 15% of a sample with approximately 140,000 clones, around 80% of them seen once. The sample taken for sequencing was peripheral blood. Every receptor here comes from a man aged 45-60 years with acute or convalescent COVID-19.

V gene TRBV28 combines with J gene TRBJ2-2; weak D call: TRBD2 (5 bases). The ends were cut back, 7 bases at V and 1 base at J, with 10 bases in the middle. Germline CDR1 MDHEN, CDR2 SYDVKM. The CDR3 consists of 14 residues. The CDR3 sequence: CASMEVLNTGELFF. The DNA for the CDR3 is TGTGCCAGCATGGAGGTACTGAACACCGGGGAGCTGTTTTTT.

The chain uses TRBV5-5 and TRBJ2-7, with 7 nucleotides matching TRBD1. J gave up 6 bases and V 4 bases, and 4 bases lay outside the gene matches. Germline V gives CDR1 SGHKS, CDR2 YYEKEE (reference sequence). The CDR3 covers 12 residues. CDR3 region: CASSQTGFEQYV. The CDR3 nucleotides are TGTGCCAGCAGCCAGACAGGGTTCGAGCAGTACGTC.

In regard to this clone: Other DNA sequences of this sample code for an identical CDR3. This chain connects TRBV5-1 to TRBJ1-6; D gene uncertain. CDR3 length: 13 residues. Trimming removed 0 bases at V and 9 bases at J, with 7 bases between. The germline V gene has CDR1 SGHRS and CDR2 YFSETQ. CDR3 in amino acids: CASSLDSSSPLHF. The CDR3, as DNA: TGCGCCAGCAGCTTGGACAGTTCTTCACCCCTCCACTTT.

The rearrangement links TRBV24-1 to TRBJ1-3; tentative D call: TRBD1 (6 bases). The CDR3 length is 14 residues. Trimming pared 3 bases from V and 4 bases from J, leaving 9 bases between. CDR1 KGHDR and CDR2 SFDVKD come from the germline V gene. The DNA for the CDR3 is TGTGCCACCAGTGATGGGGGACAAGGAAACACCATATATTTT. It is translated as CATSDGGQGNTIYF.